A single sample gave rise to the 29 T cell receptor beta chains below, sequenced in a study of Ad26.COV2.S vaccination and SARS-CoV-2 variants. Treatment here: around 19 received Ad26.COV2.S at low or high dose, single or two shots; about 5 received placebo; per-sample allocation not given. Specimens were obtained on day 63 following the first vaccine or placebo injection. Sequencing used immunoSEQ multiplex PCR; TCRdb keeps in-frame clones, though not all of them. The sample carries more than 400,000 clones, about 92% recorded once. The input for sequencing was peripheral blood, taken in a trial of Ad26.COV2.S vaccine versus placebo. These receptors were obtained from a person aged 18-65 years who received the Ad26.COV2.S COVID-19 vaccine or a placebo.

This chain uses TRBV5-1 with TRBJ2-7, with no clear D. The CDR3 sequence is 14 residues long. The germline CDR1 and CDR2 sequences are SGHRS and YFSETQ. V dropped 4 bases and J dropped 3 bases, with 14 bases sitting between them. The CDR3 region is CASSPDGRIYEQYF. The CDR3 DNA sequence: TGCGCCAGCAGCCCGGATGGTAGGATCTACGAGCAGTACTTC.

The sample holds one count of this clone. The CDR3 loop is CASSLAASGTDTQYF. The DNA of the CDR3 is TGTGCCAGCAGCTTGGCGGCTAGCGGCACAGATACGCAGTATTTT. The rearrangement uses TRBV7-2 and TRBJ2-3, with D perhaps TRBD2 (6 bases). V shed 3 bases and J shed 1 base, with 11 bases lying between them. The length of the CDR3 is 15 residues. CDR1 is SGHTA, CDR2 FQGNSA, per germline.

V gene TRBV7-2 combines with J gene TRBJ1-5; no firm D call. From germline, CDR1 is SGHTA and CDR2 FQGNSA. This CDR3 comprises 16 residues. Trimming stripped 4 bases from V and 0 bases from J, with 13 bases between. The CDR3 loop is CASSSGASISNQPQHF. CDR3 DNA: TGTGCCAGCAGCTCTGGCGCTTCGATTAGCAATCAGCCCCAGCATTTT.

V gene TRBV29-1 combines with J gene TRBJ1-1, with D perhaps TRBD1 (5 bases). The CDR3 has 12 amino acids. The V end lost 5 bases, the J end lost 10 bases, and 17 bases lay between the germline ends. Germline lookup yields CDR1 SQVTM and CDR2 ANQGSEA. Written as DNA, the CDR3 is TGCAGCGTTTTGGACTCAGGGAGTTCAGCTTTCTTT. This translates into CSVLDSGSSAFF.

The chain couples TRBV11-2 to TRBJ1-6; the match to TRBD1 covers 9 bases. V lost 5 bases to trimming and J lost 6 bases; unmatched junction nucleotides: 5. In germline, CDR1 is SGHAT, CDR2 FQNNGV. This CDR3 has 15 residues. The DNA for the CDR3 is TGTGCCAGCAGCCTATGGGACAGGGTTAATTCACCCCTCCACTTT. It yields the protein CASSLWDRVNSPLHF. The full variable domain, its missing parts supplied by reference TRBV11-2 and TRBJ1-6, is EAGVAQSPRYKIIEKRQSVAFWCNPISGHATLYWYQQILGQGPKLLIQFQNNGVVDDSQLPKDRFSAERLKGVDSTLKIQPAKLEDSAVYLCASSLWDRVNSPLHFGNGTRLTVT.

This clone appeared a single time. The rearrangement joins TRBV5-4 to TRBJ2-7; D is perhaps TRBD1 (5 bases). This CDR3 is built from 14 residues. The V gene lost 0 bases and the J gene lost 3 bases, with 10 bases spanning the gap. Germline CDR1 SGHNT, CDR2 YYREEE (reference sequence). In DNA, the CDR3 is TGTGCCAGCAGCTTGGTAGGGGCAGACTACGAGCAGTACTTC. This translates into CASSLVGADYEQYF.

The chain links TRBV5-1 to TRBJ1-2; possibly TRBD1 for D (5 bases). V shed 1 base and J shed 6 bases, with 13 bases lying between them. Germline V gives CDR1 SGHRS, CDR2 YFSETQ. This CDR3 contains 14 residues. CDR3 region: CASSLQQAEDGYTF. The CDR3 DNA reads TGCGCCAGCAGCTTGCAACAGGCGGAGGATGGCTACACCTTC.

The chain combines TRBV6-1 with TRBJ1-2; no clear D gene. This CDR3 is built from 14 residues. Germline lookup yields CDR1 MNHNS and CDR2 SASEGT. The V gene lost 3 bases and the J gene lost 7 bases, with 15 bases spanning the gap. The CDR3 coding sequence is TGTGCCAGCAGTGATCCCCTCCCGGTTCGTGGCTACACCTTC. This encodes CASSDPLPVRGYTF.

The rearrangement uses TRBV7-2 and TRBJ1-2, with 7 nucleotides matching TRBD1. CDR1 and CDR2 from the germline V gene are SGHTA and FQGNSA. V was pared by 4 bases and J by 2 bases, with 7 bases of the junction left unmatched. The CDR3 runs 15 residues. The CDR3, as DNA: TGTGCCAGCAGCTCCCCGACAGGGAAAAACTATGGCTACACCTTC. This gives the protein CASSSPTGKNYGYTF. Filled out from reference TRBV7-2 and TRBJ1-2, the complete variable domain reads GAGVSQSPSNKVTEKGKDVELRCDPISGHTALYWYRQSLGQGLEFLIYFQGNSAPDKSGLPSDRFSAERTGGSVSTLTIQRTQQEDSAVYLCASSSPTGKNYGYTFGSGTRLTVV.

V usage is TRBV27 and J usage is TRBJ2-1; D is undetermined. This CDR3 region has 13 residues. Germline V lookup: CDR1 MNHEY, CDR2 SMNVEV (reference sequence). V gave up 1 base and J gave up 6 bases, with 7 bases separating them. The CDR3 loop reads CASSLLRFNEQFF. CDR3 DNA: TGTGCCAGCAGTTTATTGAGATTCAATGAGCAGTTCTTC.

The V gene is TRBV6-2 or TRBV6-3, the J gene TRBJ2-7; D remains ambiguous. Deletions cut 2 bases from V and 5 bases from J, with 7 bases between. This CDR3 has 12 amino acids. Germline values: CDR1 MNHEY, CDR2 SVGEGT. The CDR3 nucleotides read TGTGCCAGCAGTTACCCAGCCCACGAGCAGTACTTC. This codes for CASSYPAHEQYF.

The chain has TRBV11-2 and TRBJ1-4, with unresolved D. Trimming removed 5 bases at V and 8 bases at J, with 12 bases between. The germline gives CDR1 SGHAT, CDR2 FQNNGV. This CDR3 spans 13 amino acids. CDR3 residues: CASSLRPWEKLFF. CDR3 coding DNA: TGTGCCAGCAGCCTTCGTCCCTGGGAAAAACTGTTTTTT.

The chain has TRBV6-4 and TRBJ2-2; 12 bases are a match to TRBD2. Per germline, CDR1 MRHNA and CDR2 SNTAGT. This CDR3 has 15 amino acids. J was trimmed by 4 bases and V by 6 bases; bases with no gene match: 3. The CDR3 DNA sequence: TGTGCCAGCAGGAAGACTAGCGGGGGCACCGGGGAGCTGTTTTTT. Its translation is CASRKTSGGTGELFF.

The CDR3 spells CASSVRGNQPQHF. In DNA, the CDR3 is TGTGCCAGCAGTGTCAGGGGGAATCAGCCCCAGCATTTT. This sequence joins TRBV2 and TRBJ1-5; 7 bases are shared with TRBD1. Germline values: CDR1 SNHLY, CDR2 FYNNEI. V shed 4 bases and J 4 bases; nucleotides not matched to a gene: 1. The CDR3 is made up of 13 amino acids.

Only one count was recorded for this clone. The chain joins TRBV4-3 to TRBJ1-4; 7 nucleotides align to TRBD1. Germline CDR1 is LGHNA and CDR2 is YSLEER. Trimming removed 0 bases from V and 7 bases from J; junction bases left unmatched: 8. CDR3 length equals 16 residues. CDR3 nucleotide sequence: TGCGCCAGCAGCCAAGAATCGAGGGGGCGGGGTGAAAAACTGTTTTTT. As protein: CASSQESRGRGEKLFF.

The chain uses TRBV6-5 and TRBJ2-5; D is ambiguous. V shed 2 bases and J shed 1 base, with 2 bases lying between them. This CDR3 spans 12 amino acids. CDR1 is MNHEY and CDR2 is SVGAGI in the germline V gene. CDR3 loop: CASSYSQETQYF. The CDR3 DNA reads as TGTGCCAGCAGTTACAGCCAAGAGACCCAGTACTTC.

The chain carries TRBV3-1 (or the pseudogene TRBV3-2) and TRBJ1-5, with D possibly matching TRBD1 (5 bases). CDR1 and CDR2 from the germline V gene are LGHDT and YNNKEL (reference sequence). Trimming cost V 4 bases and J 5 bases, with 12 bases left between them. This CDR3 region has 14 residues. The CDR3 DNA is TGTGCCAGCAGCCCCCTCGTGGGGGATCAGCCCCAGCATTTT. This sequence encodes CASSPLVGDQPQHF.

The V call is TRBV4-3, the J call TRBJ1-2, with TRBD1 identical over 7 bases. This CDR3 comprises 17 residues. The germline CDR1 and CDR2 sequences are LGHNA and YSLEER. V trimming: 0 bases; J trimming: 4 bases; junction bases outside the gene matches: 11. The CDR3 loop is CASSQERRGGPGYGYTF. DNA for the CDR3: TGCGCCAGCAGCCAAGAAAGAAGAGGGGGCCCTGGCTATGGCTACACCTTC.

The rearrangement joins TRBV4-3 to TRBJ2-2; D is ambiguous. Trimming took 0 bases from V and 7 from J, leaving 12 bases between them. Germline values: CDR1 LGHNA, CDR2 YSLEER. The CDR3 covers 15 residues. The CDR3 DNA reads TGCGCCAGCAGCCAAGATAGGTTATCGGGCGGGGAGCTGTTTTTT. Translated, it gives CASSQDRLSGGELFF.

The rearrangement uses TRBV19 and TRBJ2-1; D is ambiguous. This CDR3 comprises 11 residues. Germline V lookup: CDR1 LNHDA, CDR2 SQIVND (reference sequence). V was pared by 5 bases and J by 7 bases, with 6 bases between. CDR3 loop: CASSDANEQFF. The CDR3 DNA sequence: TGTGCCAGTAGTGATGCAAATGAGCAGTTCTTC.

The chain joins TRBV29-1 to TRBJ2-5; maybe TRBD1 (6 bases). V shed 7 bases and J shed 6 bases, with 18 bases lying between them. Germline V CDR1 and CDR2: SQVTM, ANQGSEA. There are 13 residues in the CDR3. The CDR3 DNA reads TGCAGCGGGAGAAAACAGGGTGGGAAGACCCAGTACTTC. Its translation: CSGRKQGGKTQYF. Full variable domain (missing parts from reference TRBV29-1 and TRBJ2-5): SAVISQKPSRDICQRGTSLTIQCQVDSQVTMMFWYRQQPGQSLTLIATANQGSEATYESGFVIDKFPISRPNLTFSTLTVSNMSPEDSSIYLCSGRKQGGKTQYFGPGTRLLVL.

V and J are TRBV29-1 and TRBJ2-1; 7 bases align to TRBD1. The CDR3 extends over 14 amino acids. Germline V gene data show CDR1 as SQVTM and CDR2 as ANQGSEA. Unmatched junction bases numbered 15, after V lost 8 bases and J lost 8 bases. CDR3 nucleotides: TGCAGCCCCGTTTTAGAGGGGGCCGGGTATGAGCAGTTCTTC. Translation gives CSPVLEGAGYEQFF.

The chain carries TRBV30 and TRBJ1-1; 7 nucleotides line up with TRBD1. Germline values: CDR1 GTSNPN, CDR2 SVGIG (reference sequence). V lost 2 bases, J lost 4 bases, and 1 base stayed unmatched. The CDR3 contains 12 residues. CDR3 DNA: TGTGCCTGGAGTAGACAGGGCACTGAAGCTTTCTTT. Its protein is CAWSRQGTEAFF. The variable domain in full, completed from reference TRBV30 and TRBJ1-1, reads SQTIHQWPATLVQPVGSPLSLECTVEGTSNPNLYWYRQAAGRGLQLLFYSVGIGQISSEVPQNLSASRPQDRQFILSSKKLLLSDSGFYLCAWSRQGTEAFFGQGTRLTVV.

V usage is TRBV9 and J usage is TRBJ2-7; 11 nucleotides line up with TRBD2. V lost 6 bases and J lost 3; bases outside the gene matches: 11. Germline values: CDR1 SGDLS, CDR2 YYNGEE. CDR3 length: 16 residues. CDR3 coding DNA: TGTGCCAGCAAAAACTGGACTAGCGGGTTTGGCTACGAGCAGTACTTC. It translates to CASKNWTSGFGYEQYF. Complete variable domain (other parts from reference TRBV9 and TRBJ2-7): DSGVTQTPKHLITATGQRVTLRCSPRSGDLSVYWYQQSLDQGLQFLIQYYNGEERAKGNILERFSAQQFPDLHSELNLSSLELGDSALYFCASKNWTSGFGYEQYFGPGTRLTVT.

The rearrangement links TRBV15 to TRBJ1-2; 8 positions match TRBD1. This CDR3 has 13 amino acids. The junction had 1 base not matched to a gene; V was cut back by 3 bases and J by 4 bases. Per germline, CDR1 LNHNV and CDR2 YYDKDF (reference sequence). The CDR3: CATSRGQAYGYTF. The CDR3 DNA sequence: TGTGCCACCAGCAGGGGACAGGCCTATGGCTACACCTTC.

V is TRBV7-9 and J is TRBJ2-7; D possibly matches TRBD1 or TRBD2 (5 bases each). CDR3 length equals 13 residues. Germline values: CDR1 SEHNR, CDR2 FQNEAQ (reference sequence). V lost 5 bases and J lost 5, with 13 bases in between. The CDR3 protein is CASSRHGTHEQYF. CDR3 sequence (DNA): TGTGCCAGCAGCCGGCACGGGACCCACGAGCAGTACTTC.

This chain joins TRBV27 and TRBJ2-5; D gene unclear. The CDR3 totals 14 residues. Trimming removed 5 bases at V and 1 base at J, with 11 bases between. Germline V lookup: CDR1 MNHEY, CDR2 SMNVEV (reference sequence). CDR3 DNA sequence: TGTGCCAGCAGTCCCCGACGGGTCCAAGAGACCCAGTACTTC. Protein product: CASSPRRVQETQYF.

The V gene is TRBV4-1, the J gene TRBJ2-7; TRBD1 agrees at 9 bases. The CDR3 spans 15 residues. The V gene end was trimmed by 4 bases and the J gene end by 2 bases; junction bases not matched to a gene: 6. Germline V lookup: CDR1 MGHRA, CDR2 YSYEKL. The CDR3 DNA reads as TGCGCCAGCAGCCTAGGACAGGGGCGCCCCTACGAGCAGTACTTC. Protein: CASSLGQGRPYEQYF.

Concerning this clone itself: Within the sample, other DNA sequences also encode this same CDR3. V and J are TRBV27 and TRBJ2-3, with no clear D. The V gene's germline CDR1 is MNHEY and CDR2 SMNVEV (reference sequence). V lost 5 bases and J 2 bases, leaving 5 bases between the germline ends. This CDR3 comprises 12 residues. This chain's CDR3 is CASSPSTDTQYF. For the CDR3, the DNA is TGTGCCAGCAGTCCATCCACAGATACGCAGTATTTT.